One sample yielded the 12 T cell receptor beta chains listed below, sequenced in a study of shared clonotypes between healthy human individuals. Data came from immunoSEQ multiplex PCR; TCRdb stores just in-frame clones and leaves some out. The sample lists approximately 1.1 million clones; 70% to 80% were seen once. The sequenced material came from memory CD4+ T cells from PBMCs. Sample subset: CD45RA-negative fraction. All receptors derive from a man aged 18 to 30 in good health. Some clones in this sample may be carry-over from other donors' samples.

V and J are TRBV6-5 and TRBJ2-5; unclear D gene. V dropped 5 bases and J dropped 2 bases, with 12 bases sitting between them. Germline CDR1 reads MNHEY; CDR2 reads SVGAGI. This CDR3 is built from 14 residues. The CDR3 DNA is TGTGCCAGCAGTGACGACTGGAAACAAGAGACCCAGTACTTC. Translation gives CASSDDWKQETQYF.

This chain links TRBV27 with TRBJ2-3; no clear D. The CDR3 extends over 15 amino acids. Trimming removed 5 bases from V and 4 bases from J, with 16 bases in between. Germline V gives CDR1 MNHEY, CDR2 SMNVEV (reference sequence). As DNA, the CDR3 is TGTGCCAGCAGTCCCCGACCGAGCCGCGCAGATACGCAGTATTTT. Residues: CASSPRPSRADTQYF.

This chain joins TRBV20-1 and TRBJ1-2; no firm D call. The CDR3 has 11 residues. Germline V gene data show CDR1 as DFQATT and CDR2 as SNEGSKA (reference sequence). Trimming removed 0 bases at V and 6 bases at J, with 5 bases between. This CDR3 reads CSAREDDGYTF. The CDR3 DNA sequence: TGCAGTGCTAGAGAGGACGATGGCTACACCTTC.

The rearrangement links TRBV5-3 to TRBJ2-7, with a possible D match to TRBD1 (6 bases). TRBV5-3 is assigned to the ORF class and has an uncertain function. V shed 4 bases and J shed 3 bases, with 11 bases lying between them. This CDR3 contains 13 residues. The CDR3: CARSKDSGYEQYF. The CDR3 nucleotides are TGTGCCAGAAGCAAGGACAGTGGCTACGAGCAGTACTTC.

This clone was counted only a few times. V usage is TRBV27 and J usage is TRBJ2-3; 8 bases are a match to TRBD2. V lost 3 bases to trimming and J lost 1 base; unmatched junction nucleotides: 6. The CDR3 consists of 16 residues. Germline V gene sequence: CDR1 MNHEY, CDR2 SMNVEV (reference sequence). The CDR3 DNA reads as TGTGCCAGCAGTTTTAGGTCGACTAGCGGCACAGATACGCAGTATTTT. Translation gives CASSFRSTSGTDTQYF.

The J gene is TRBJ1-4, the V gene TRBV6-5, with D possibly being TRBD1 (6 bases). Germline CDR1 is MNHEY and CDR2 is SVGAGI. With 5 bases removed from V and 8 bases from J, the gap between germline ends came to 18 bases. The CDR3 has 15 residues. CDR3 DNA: TGTGCCAGCAGTGGCCAGGGGATCGTAGGGGAAAAACTGTTTTTT. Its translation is CASSGQGIVGEKLFF.

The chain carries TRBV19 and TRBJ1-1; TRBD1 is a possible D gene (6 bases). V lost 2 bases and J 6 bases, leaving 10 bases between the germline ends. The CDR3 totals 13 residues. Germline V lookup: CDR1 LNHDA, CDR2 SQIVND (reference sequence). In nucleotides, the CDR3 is TGTGCCAGTAGTATAAGGGGGGCCGCTGAAGCTTTCTTT. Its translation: CASSIRGAAEAFF. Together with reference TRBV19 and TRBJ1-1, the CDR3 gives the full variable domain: DGGITQSPKYLFRKEGQNVTLSCEQNLNHDAMYWYRQDPGQGLRLIYYSQIVNDFQKGDIAEGYSVSREKKESFPLTVTSAQKNPTAFYLCASSIRGAAEAFFGQGTRLTVV.

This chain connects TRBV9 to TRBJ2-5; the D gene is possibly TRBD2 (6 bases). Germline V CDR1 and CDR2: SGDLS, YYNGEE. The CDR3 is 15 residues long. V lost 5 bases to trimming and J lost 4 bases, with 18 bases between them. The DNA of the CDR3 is TGTGCCAGCAGTGCTTCCGGAGGGCTGCGAGAGACCCAGTACTTC. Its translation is CASSASGGLRETQYF.

The CDR3 here is CASSLGLAGEQYF. CDR3 coding DNA: TGTGCCAGCAGCCTCGGACTAGCGGGCGAGCAGTACTTC. The chain couples TRBV11-2 to TRBJ2-7, with 11 bases lining up with TRBD2. Germline values: CDR1 SGHAT, CDR2 FQNNGV. This CDR3 contains 13 residues. V lost 5 bases to trimming and J lost 6 bases; unmatched junction nucleotides: 3.

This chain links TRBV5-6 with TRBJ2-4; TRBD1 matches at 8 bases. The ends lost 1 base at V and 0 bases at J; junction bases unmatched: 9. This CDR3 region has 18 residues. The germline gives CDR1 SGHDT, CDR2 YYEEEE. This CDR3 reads CASSLHPDRALAKNIQYF. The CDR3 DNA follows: TGTGCCAGCAGCTTGCACCCGGACAGGGCTCTAGCCAAAAACATTCAGTACTTC.

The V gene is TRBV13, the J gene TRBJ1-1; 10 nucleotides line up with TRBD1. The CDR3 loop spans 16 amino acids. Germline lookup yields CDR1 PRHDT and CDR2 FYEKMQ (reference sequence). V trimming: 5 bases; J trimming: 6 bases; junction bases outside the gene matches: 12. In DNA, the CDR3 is TGTGCCAGCAGCCCCCGGACAGGGGGTTCGGAAGCTGAAGCTTTCTTT. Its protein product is CASSPRTGGSEAEAFF.

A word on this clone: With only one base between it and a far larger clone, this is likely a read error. The CDR3 sequence is CASSLAVRIGGLGSYEQYF. The CDR3 bases are TGTGCCAGCAGCTTAGCGGTGAGAATAGGGGGACTGGGGTCCTACGAGCAGTACTTC. The chain carries TRBV7-9 and TRBJ2-7, with D perhaps assigned TRBD1 or TRBD2 (6 bases each). The CDR3 contains 19 residues. The V gene lost 0 bases and the J gene lost 1 base, with 22 bases spanning the gap. Germline lookup yields CDR1 SEHNR and CDR2 FQNEAQ (reference sequence).